The 2 T cell receptor beta chains given below trace back to one sample, sequenced in a study of shared T cell receptors in the human thymus. Profiling relied on immunoSEQ multiplex PCR, and the TCRdb table lists in-frame clones only, not all of them. The table lists about 500,000 clones, 75% to 85% of them singletons. The sample was also reused in another study, on human thymus T cells.

Specimen: thymocytes. The receptors were gathered from a boy under three years old with a congenital heart defect.

The chain employs TRBV13 and TRBJ1-2, with D possibly matching TRBD1 (6 bases). V lost 2 bases and J lost 2, with 21 bases in between. The CDR3 loop spans 18 amino acids. Per germline, CDR1 PRHDT and CDR2 FYEKMQ (reference sequence). CDR3 sequence: CASSLRFRGVFRNYGYTF. The CDR3 coding sequence is TGTGCCAGCAGCTTACGATTCAGGGGCGTATTTAGGAACTATGGCTACACCTTC.

The chain links TRBV7-9 to TRBJ2-1; 7 positions agree with TRBD2. CDR3 size: 16 residues. Trimming removed 2 bases from V and 7 bases from J; junction bases left unmatched: 11. The V gene's germline CDR1 is SEHNR and CDR2 FQNEAQ (reference sequence). The CDR3 reads CASSLTTAGRLNEQFF. CDR3 coding DNA: TGTGCCAGCAGCTTAACGACGGCCGGGAGGCTTAATGAGCAGTTCTTC.